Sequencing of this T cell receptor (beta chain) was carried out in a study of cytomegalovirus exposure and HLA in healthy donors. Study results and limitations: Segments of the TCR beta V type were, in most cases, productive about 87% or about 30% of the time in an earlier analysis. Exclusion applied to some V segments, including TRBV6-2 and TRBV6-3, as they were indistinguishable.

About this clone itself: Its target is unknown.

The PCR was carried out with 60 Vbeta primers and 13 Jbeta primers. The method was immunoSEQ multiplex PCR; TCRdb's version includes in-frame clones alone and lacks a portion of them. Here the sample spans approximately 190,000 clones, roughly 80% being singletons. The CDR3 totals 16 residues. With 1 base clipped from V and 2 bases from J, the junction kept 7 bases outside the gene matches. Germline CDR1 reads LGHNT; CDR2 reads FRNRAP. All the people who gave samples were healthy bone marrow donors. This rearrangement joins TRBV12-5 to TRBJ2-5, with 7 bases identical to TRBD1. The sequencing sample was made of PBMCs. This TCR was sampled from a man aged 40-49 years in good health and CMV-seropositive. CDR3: CASGLGQGWGQETQYF. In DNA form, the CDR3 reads TGTGCTAGTGGTTTGGGACAGGGCTGGGGTCAAGAGACCCAGTACTTC.